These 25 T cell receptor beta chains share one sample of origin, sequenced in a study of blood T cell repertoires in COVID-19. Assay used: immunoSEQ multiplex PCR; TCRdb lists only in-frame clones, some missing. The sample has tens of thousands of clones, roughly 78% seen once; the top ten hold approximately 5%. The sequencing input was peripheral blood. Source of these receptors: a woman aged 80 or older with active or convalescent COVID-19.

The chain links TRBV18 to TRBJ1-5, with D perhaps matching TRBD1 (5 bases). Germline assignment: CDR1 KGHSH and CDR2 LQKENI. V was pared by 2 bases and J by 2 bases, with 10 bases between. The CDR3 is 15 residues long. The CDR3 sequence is CASSPSAGRNQPQHF. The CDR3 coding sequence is TGTGCCAGCTCACCATCGGCGGGGCGCAATCAGCCCCAGCATTTT.

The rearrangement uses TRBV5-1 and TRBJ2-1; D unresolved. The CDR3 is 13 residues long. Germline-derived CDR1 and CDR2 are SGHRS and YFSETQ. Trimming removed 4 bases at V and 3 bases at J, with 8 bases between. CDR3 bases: TGCGCCAGCAGCAGCGCGTTCTACAATGAGCAGTTCTTC. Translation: CASSSAFYNEQFF.

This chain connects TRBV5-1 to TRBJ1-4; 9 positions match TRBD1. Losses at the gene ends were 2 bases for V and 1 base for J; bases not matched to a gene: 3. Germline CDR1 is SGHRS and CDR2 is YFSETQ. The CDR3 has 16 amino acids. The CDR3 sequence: CASSLTGGETNEKLFF. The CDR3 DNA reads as TGCGCCAGCAGCTTAACAGGGGGCGAAACTAATGAAAAACTGTTTTTT.

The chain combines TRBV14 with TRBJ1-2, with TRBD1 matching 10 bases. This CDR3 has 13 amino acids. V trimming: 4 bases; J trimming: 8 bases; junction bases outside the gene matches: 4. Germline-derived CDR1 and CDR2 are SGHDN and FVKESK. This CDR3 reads CASSLRDRGGYTF. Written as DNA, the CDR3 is TGTGCCAGCAGCCTCCGGGACAGGGGAGGCTACACCTTC.

The CDR3 here is CASSHGSYEQYF. The CDR3 region has the DNA TGTGCCAGCAGCCACGGGTCCTACGAGCAGTACTTC. The V gene is TRBV5-4, the J gene TRBJ2-7; D unresolved. Trimming took 4 bases from V and 1 from J, leaving 6 bases between them. CDR1 SGHNT and CDR2 YYREEE come from the germline V gene (reference sequence). CDR3 length equals 12 residues.

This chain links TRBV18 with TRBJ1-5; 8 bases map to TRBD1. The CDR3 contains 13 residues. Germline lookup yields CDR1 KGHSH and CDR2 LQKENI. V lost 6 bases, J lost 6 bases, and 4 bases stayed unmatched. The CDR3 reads CASSYRGSQPQHF. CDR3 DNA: TGTGCCAGCTCGTACAGGGGGAGTCAGCCCCAGCATTTT.

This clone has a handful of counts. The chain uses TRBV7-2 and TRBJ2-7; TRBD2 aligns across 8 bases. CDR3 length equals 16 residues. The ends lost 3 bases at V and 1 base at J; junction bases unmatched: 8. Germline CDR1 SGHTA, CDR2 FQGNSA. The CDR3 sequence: CASSFGYGRGSYEQYF. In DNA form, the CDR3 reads TGTGCCAGCAGCTTTGGCTACGGGAGGGGTTCCTACGAGCAGTACTTC.

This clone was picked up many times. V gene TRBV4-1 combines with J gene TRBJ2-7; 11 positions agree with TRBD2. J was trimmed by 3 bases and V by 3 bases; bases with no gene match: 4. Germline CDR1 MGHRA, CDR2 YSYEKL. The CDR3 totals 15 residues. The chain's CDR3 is CASSHLGTSGYEQYF. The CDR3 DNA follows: TGCGCCAGCAGCCATTTAGGGACTAGCGGCTACGAGCAGTACTTC.

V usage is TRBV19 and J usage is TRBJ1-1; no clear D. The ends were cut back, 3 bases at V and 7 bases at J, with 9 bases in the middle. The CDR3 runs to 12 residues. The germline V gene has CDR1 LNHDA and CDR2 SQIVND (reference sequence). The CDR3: CASSISGSEAFF. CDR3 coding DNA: TGTGCCAGTAGTATTTCGGGGAGTGAAGCTTTCTTT. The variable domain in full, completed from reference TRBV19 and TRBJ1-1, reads DGGITQSPKYLFRKEGQNVTLSCEQNLNHDAMYWYRQDPGQGLRLIYYSQIVNDFQKGDIAEGYSVSREKKESFPLTVTSAQKNPTAFYLCASSISGSEAFFGQGTRLTVV.

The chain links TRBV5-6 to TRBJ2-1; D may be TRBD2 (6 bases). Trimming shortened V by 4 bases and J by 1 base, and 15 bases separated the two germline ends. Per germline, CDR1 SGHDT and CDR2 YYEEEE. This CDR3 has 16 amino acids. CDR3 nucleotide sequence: TGTGCCAGCAGCCCCTTATCGGGAGAATCCTACAATGAGCAGTTCTTC. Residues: CASSPLSGESYNEQFF.

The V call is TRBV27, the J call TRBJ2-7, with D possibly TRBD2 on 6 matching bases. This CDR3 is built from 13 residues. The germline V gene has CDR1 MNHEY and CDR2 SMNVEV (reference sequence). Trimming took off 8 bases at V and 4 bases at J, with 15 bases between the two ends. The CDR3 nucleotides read TGTGCCAGCGAGGTTGGAGGGAAGTACGAGCAGTACTTC. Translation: CASEVGGKYEQYF.

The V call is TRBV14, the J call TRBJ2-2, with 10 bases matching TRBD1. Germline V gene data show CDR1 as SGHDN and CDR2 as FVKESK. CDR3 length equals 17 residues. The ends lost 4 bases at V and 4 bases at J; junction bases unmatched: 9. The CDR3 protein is CASSRYRQGAVTGELFF. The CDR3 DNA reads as TGTGCCAGCAGCCGATATCGACAGGGGGCGGTCACCGGGGAGCTGTTTTTT.

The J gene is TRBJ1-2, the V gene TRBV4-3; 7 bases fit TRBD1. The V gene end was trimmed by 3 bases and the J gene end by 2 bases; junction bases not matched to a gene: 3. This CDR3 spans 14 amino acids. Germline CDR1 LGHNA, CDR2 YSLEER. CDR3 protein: CASSHWDRNYGYTF. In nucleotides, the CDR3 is TGCGCCAGCAGCCACTGGGACAGAAACTATGGCTACACCTTC.

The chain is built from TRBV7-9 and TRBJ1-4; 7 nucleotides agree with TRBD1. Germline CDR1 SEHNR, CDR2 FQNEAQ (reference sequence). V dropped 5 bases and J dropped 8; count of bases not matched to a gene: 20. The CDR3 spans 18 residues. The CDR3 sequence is CASSHTGTVTSEGEKLFF. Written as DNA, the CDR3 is TGTGCCAGCAGCCATACCGGGACAGTGACGAGCGAGGGAGAAAAACTGTTTTTT.

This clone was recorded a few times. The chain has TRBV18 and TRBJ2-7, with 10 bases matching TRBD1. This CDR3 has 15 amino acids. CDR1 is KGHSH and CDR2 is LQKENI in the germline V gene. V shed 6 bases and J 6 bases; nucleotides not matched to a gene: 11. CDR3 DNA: TGTGCCAGCTCCCCGGAGTTGGGACAGGGGTCCGAGCAGTACTTC. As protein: CASSPELGQGSEQYF.

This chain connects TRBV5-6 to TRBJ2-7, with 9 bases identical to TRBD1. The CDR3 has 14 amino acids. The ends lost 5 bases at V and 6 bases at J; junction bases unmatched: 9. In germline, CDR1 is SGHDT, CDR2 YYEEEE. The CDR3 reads CASSYPGTGLEQYF. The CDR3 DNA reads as TGTGCCAGCAGTTATCCCGGGACAGGGCTCGAGCAGTACTTC.

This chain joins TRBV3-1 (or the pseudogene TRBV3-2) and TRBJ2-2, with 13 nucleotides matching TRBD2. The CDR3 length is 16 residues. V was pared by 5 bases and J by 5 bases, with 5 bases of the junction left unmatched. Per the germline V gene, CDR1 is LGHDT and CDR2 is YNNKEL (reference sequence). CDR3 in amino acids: CASSYPGLAGTGELFF. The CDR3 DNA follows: TGTGCCAGCAGCTACCCGGGACTAGCGGGGACCGGGGAGCTGTTTTTT.

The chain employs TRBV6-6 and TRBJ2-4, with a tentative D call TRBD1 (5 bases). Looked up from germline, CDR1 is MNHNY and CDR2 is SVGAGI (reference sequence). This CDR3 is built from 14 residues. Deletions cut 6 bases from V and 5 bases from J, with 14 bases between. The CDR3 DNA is TGTGCCAGCAGGCCAGGGTGGTTCCAAAACATTCAGTACTTC. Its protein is CASRPGWFQNIQYF.

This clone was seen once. Here the CDR3 DNA reads TGTGCCAGCAGCCACTCGTGGGGGACAGGGGCCTACGAGCAGTACTTC. Translating it yields CASSHSWGTGAYEQYF. J is TRBJ2-7 and V is TRBV6-2 or TRBV6-3, with 10 bases identical to TRBD1. CDR3 length equals 16 residues. V trimming: 6 bases; J trimming: 2 bases; junction bases outside the gene matches: 10. CDR1 is MNHEY, CDR2 SVGEGT, per germline.

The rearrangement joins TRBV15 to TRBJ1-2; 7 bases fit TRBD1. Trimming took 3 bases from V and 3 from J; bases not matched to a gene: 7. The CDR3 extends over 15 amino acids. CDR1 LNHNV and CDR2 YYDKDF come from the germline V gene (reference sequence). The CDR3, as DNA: TGTGCCACCAGCAGCCCCCCCAGGGGGTACTATGGCTACACCTTC. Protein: CATSSPPRGYYGYTF. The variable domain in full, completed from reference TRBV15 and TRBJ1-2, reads DAMVIQNPRYQVTQFGKPVTLSCSQTLNHNVMYWYQQKSSQAPKLLFHYYDKDFNNEADTPDNFQSRRPNTSFCFLDIRSPGLGDTAMYLCATSSPPRGYYGYTFGSGTRLTVV.

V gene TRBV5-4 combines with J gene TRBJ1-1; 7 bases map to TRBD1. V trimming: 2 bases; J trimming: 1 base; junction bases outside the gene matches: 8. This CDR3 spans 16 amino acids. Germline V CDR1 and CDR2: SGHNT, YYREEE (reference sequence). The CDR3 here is CASSFVGGAWNTEAFF. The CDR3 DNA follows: TGTGCCAGCAGCTTCGTAGGGGGCGCATGGAACACTGAAGCTTTCTTT. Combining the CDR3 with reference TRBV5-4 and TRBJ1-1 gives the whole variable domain ETGVTQSPTHLIKTRGQQVTLRCSSQSGHNTVSWYQQALGQGPQFIFQYYREEENGRGNFPPRFSGLQFPNYSSELNVNALELDDSALYLCASSFVGGAWNTEAFFGQGTRLTVV.

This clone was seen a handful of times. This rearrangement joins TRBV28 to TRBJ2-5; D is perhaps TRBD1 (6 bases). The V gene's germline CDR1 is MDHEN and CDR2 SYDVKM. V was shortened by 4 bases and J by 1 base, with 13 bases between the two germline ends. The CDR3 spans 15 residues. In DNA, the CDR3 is TGTGCCAGCAGTTCGAACAGGGAAGTCCAAGAGACCCAGTACTTC. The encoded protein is CASSSNREVQETQYF.

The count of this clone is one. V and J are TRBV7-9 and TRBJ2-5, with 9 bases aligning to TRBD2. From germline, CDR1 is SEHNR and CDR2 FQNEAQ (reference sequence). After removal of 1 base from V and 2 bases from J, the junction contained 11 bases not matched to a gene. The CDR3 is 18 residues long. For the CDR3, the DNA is TGTGCCAGCAGCTTAGGGAGCTTTGCTAGCGGGGTTCAAGAGACCCAGTACTTC. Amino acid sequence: CASSLGSFASGVQETQYF.

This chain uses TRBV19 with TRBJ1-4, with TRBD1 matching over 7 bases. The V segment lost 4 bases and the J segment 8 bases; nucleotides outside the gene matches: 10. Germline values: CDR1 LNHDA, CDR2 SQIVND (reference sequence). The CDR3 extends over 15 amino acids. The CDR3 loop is CASSTSTGWREKLFF. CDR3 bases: TGTGCCAGTAGTACCTCGACAGGGTGGAGGGAAAAACTGTTTTTT.

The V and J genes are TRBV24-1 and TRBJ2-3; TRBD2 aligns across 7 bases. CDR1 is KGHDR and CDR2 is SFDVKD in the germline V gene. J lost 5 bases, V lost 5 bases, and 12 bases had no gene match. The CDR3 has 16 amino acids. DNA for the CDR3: TGTGCCACCAGTGCGCCCGGGAGGTTGCTCGGAGATACGCAGTATTTT. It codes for CATSAPGRLLGDTQYF.